This TCR beta chain was recorded in a study of blood T cell repertoires in COVID-19 (TCRdb year 2020). Looking at the study overall: Samples from collaborators originated in the United States, Italy and Spain and spanned both the acute and convalescent phases of COVID-19. Samples were obtained from the ongoing ImmuneRACE study (first 160 participants) and from 1,000 to 1,500 subjects provided by 6 global collaborators. The prospective study material was composed of cDNA or gDNA derived from T cells, B-cell-depleted T cells, or PBMCs. Where available, HLA class I and class II types were taken from metadata supplied by the sample provider and were not determined by assay-based typing. The dataset comprised deeply sampled blood TCRbeta repertoires from subjects exposed to, actively infected with, or recovered from COVID-19. The repertoires were released in a freely available public database intended as a resource for research on the immune response to SARS-CoV-2. Sample metadata almost always included a de-identified subject ID, COVID-19 status, age in years and sex. Paper-wide results and their limitations: The amount of clinical and demographic metadata varied by source and participant and was provided uncurated.

V loses 5 bases of germline sequence and J loses 2 bases, and the interval between the two ends is 12 bases. Per the germline V gene (reference sequence), LNHDA is the CDR1 and SQIVND is the CDR2. Its CDR3 holds 14 amino acids, cysteine through phenylalanine. CDR3 DNA is the only sequence kept; it has 42 bases, read in frame from the first base. This clone has only one observation. The specificity of this receptor is unknown. Base qualities are not provided; no much larger clone lies one nucleotide away. The collaborating institutions used their own protocols to collect whole blood in K2EDTA tubes. For TCRbeta analysis, collaborator samples were shipped as frozen whole blood, as isolated PBMCs, or as DNA extracted from either sample type. TCRbeta CDR3 regions were amplified from genomic DNA using the immunoSEQ Assay, a bias-controlled multiplex PCR. Regarding the original processing steps: Within the assay, amplification of reference gene primers was used to estimate how many nucleated cells each sample contained. Sequence reads were collapsed and filtered to measure the absolute abundance of every unique TCRbeta CDR3 rearrangement. For each sample, productive Simpson clonality was calculated by taking the square root of Simpson's diversity index across productive rearrangements. What TCRdb holds here is the immuneACCESS table cut down to in-frame rearrangements. Part of the clones is not present; checked against another copy, under half of the missing clones reflect an unresolved V gene, and the others are unexplained. V, J and clone size are taken as reported in that table, and D and trimming were inferred from the DNA itself. For this sample the table gives about 140,000 clones, of which about 77% were detected only once. Jointly, the top ten make up around 9.5% of the sample.

The receptor was isolated from a woman in her fifties or sixties with active or convalescent COVID-19. The sequencing input was peripheral blood. Recombination connected TRBV19 to TRBJ1-1; a tentative D match to TRBD1 spans 5 bases. In nucleotides, the sequence is TGTGCCAGTAGTTTCGGGGGGTATAACACTGAAGCTTTCTTT. Its protein reads: CASSFGGYNTEAFF.